This TCR beta chain was recorded in a study of PD-L1 blockade in urothelial cancer. Study results and limitations: Tumor-associated clones in the blood of durable-benefit patients grew more at 3 weeks.

As for this clone: The antigen remains undetermined.

The CDR3 spans 14 residues. Germline V gene lookup returns CDR1 GTSNPN and CDR2 SVGIG (reference sequence). This sample's time point: peripheral blood 6 weeks after treatment start. The method was immunoSEQ multiplex PCR; TCRdb's version includes in-frame clones alone and lacks a portion of them. The repertoire holds 45,000 to 55,000 clones, with approximately 85% as singletons. The chain has TRBV30 and TRBJ2-7; 8 nucleotides align to TRBD1. Material: PBMCs, obtained around atezolizumab (anti-PD-L1) treatment. This receptor was identified in a man aged 45-65 years with urothelial cancer. Written as DNA, the CDR3 is TGTGCAGTAGACAGGGGTCCACGCCTCTACGAGCAGTACTTC. Protein sequence: CAVDRGPRLYEQYF.